This TCR beta chain stems from a study of cytomegalovirus exposure and HLA in healthy donors. General study findings and limits: Later work showed greater clonal expansion in HLA-associated TCR beta chains than in equally common others. In vitro data verified a few CMV-associated chains as specific for CMV antigens. Trimming of TCR beta V- and J-genes showed a link, identified in a later analysis, to a missense DCLRE1C variant. Another analysis was done later, and it associated around 16,000 TCR beta sequences with HLA alleles at 0.05 false discovery rate.

CDR1 is LGHNA and CDR2 is YSLEER in the germline V gene. J gave up 2 bases and V 5 bases, and 4 bases lay outside the gene matches. The CDR3 totals 16 residues. Comments on this clone: Its specificity is not known.

Primers for the PCR totalled 60 Vbeta and 13 Jbeta. Sequencing was performed with immunoSEQ multiplex PCR; in TCRdb, only in-frame clones are kept and a portion is missing. The sample holds about 110,000 clones, 75% to 80% seen once. The chain links TRBV4-3 to TRBJ2-1, with 12 nucleotides matching TRBD2. The specimen sequenced was PBMCs. The receptor was derived from a woman aged 25-40 years in good health and CMV-seronegative. The CDR3 DNA is TGCGCCAGCAGCACTAGCGGGGGGACTCCCTACAATGAGCAGTTCTTC. Residues: CASSTSGGTPYNEQFF.